These 25 T cell receptor beta chains share one sample of origin, sequenced in a study of Graves' ophthalmopathy and Graves' hyperthyroidism. From RNA, the CDR3 regions of TCR beta chains were amplified and sequenced. First-round RT-PCR used HTBI primers; second-round multiplex PCR followed. MiXCR, applied by TCRdb to the multiplex PCR reads, yields one record per CDR3 protein. The sample holds 170,000 or so distinct CDR3 sequences; around 39% are singletons and the top ten take roughly 9%. Sequenced input: peripheral blood. The receptors shown here come from a man in his thirties or forties with Graves' ophthalmopathy.

This clonotype was recorded at least ten times. This rearrangement joins TRBV5-1 to TRBJ2-7, with 10 bases lining up with TRBD1. The germline gives CDR1 SGHRS, CDR2 YFSETQ. The junction had 18 bases not matched to a gene; V was cut back by 1 base and J by 5 bases. The CDR3 covers 19 residues. In DNA, the CDR3 is TGCGCCAGCAGCTTGACCGGGACAGGGGAAGGTTTATCCGTCCACGAGCAGTACTTC. Its translation is CASSLTGTGEGLSVHEQYF. Together with reference TRBV5-1 and TRBJ2-7, the CDR3 gives the full variable domain: KAGVTQTPRYLIKTRGQQVTLSCSPISGHRSVSWYQQTPGQGLQFLFEYFSETQRNKGNFPGRFSGRQFSNSRSEMNVSTLELGDSALYLCASSLTGTGEGLSVHEQYFGPGTRLTVT.

V usage is TRBV6-1 and J usage is TRBJ2-6; D gene unclear. The CDR3 runs to 15 residues. Trimming pared 7 bases from V and 0 bases from J, leaving 10 bases between. The V gene's germline CDR1 is MNHNS and CDR2 SASEGT. The CDR3 sequence: CASTQQPSGANVLTF. The CDR3 DNA is TGTGCCAGCACCCAACAGCCCTCTGGGGCCAACGTCCTGACTTTC.

This clonotype was recorded many times. The J gene is TRBJ2-2, the V gene TRBV19; the D is unclear. The CDR3 is made up of 15 amino acids. Germline V gene sequence: CDR1 LNHDA, CDR2 SQIVND (reference sequence). Trimming removed 1 base at V and 1 base at J, with 7 bases between. The CDR3 DNA follows: TGTGCCAGTAGTATAGTCGGAAGGAACACCGGGGAGCTGTTTTTT. It encodes CASSIVGRNTGELFF.

This clonotype was detected many times. The chain combines TRBV27 with TRBJ2-2; no clear D. The V end was cut by 4 bases, the J end by 2 bases, with 8 bases between. CDR1 and CDR2 (germline): MNHEY, SMNVEV (reference sequence). There are 14 residues in the CDR3. CDR3 in DNA: TGTGCCAGCAGTTATAACCCTAACACCGGGGAGCTGTTTTTT. This gives the protein CASSYNPNTGELFF.

This clonotype was counted only a few times. The genes are TRBV28 and TRBJ1-1; a weak D match, TRBD1 (5 bases). Per germline, CDR1 MDHEN and CDR2 SYDVKM. The CDR3 runs to 14 residues. Trimming cost V 2 bases and J 5 bases, with 12 bases left between them. CDR3 DNA sequence: TGTGCCAGCAGTTTAACCCAGGGTGGAACTGAAGCTTTCTTT. Protein: CASSLTQGGTEAFF.

The CDR3 reads CASSILGGQGPGELFF. CDR3 DNA sequence: TGTGCCAGTAGTATCTTGGGGGGACAGGGTCCCGGGGAGCTGTTTTTT. The chain couples TRBV19 to TRBJ2-2; TRBD1 aligns across 9 bases. Germline lookup yields CDR1 LNHDA and CDR2 SQIVND (reference sequence). The CDR3 has 16 amino acids. The junction had 8 bases not matched to a gene; V was cut back by 3 bases and J by 6 bases. The full variable domain, rest sourced from reference TRBV19 and TRBJ2-2, is DGGITQSPKYLFRKEGQNVTLSCEQNLNHDAMYWYRQDPGQGLRLIYYSQIVNDFQKGDIAEGYSVSREKKESFPLTVTSAQKNPTAFYLCASSILGGQGPGELFFGEGSRLTVL.

This clonotype was recorded many times. V usage is TRBV12-3 or TRBV12-4 and J usage is TRBJ2-7; TRBD1 agrees at 11 bases. The length of the CDR3 is 15 residues. V trimming: 7 bases; J trimming: 1 base; junction bases outside the gene matches: 6. CDR3 loop: CASTFGTGGSYEQYF. As DNA, the CDR3 is TGTGCCAGCACCTTCGGGACAGGGGGATCCTACGAGCAGTACTTC.

This clonotype was seen repeatedly, ten times or more. V is TRBV12-3 or TRBV12-4 and J is TRBJ2-7; a weak D match, TRBD1 (6 bases). Trimming pared 8 bases from V and 2 bases from J, leaving 10 bases between. This CDR3 has 12 residues. CDR3 residues: CASGRTAYEQYF. DNA for the CDR3: TGTGCCAGCGGCAGGACAGCCTACGAGCAGTACTTC.

This rearrangement joins TRBV7-8 to TRBJ1-1, with 8 bases identical to TRBD1. Germline trimming cut 5 bases from V and 0 bases from J; bases unmatched to any gene: 5. Germline assignment: CDR1 SGHVS and CDR2 FQNEAQ. The CDR3 runs to 15 residues. CDR3 residues: CASSQRTGMNTEAFF. CDR3 DNA sequence: TGTGCCAGCAGCCAGAGGACAGGGATGAACACTGAAGCTTTCTTT.

The chain employs TRBV6-1 and TRBJ1-6; D is unresolved. This CDR3 is 12 amino acids long. Germline CDR1 reads MNHNS; CDR2 reads SASEGT. V was trimmed by 6 bases and J by 8 bases, leaving 8 bases between them. The DNA of the CDR3 is TGTGCCAGCAGGGCCGGTTATTCACCCCTCCACTTT. It is translated as CASRAGYSPLHF.

This chain links TRBV2 with TRBJ2-7; 8 positions agree with TRBD2. The germline V gene has CDR1 SNHLY and CDR2 FYNNEI. The CDR3 loop spans 13 amino acids. The junction had 6 bases not matched to a gene; V was cut back by 4 bases and J by 7 bases. CDR3 sequence reads: CASSAPRGREQYF. The CDR3, as DNA: TGTGCCAGCAGTGCCCCACGCGGGAGGGAGCAGTACTTC.

The V gene is TRBV12-3 or TRBV12-4, the J gene TRBJ2-7; TRBD1 might be the D (8 bases). V was cut by 1 base and J by 0 bases, with 31 bases left in between. The CDR3 has 22 residues. CDR3 bases: TGTGCCAGCAGTTTAGGGGGGACAGGTGGGAGACTAGCTCAAAAGTTCTCCTACGAGCAGTACTTC. Translation: CASSLGGTGGRLAQKFSYEQYF.

This clonotype was detected ten times or more. The rearrangement uses TRBV6-5 and TRBJ2-4, with unresolved D. This CDR3 spans 15 amino acids. The germline V gene has CDR1 MNHEY and CDR2 SVGAGI. Trimming took off 0 bases at V and 0 bases at J, with 6 bases between the two ends. CDR3 sequence (DNA): TGTGCCAGCAGTTACTCAGGCCAAGCCAAAAACATTCAGTACTTC. Protein: CASSYSGQAKNIQYF.

This chain links TRBV20-1 with TRBJ2-7; the D gene is possibly TRBD1 (5 bases). Germline CDR1 reads DFQATT; CDR2 reads SNEGSKA (reference sequence). The CDR3 totals 12 residues. The ends were cut back, 6 bases at V and 3 bases at J, with 12 bases in the middle. The CDR3 protein is CSASTQVYEQYF. The CDR3 nucleotides are TGCAGTGCGAGTACACAGGTCTACGAGCAGTACTTC.

Ten or more counts support this clonotype. The chain carries TRBV29-1 and TRBJ1-1; D not certain. V shed 5 bases and J shed 3 bases, with 16 bases lying between them. Germline CDR1 reads SQVTM; CDR2 reads ANQGSEA. This CDR3 has 14 amino acids. CDR3 DNA: TGCAGCGTTTCCTTTTTTCGGTTGGACACTGAAGCTTTCTTT. It codes for CSVSFFRLDTEAFF.

The CDR3 spells CASSLALGGGSYNSPLHF. The DNA for the CDR3 is TGTGCCAGCAGCTTAGCCCTCGGGGGCGGGTCCTATAATTCACCCCTCCACTTT. The chain links TRBV7-2 to TRBJ1-6; TRBD1 is a possible D gene (6 bases). The length of the CDR3 is 18 residues. CDR1 is SGHTA and CDR2 is FQGNSA in the germline V gene. The germline V and J ends were trimmed by 0 bases and 1 base, with 13 bases remaining between them.

This clonotype was seen many times. J is TRBJ2-7 and V is TRBV28, with TRBD2 matching 14 bases. CDR3 size: 18 residues. Germline V lookup: CDR1 MDHEN, CDR2 SYDVKM. Unmatched junction bases numbered 14, after V lost 6 bases and J lost 4 bases. CDR3 amino acids: CASSSQATSGRAAYEQYF. The CDR3 DNA reads TGTGCCAGCAGCTCGCAGGCGACTAGCGGGAGGGCTGCGTACGAGCAGTACTTC.

This chain uses TRBV5-1 with TRBJ1-5, with TRBD1 matching 7 bases. The CDR3 loop spans 15 amino acids. V trimming: 4 bases; J trimming: 0 bases; junction bases outside the gene matches: 4. Germline V gene data show CDR1 as SGHRS and CDR2 as YFSETQ. CDR3 region: CASSPDRNSNQPQHF. The CDR3, as DNA: TGCGCCAGCAGCCCGGACAGGAATAGCAATCAGCCCCAGCATTTT.

This clonotype was detected many times. The CDR3 DNA reads as TGTGCCAGCAGTTACCCTACCATGGGTAGCGGGGGGGGGAGGGGCATTCAGTACTTC. Translating it yields CASSYPTMGSGGGRGIQYF. The V and J genes are TRBV6-5 and TRBJ2-4; 11 bases are shared with TRBD2. In germline, CDR1 is MNHEY, CDR2 SVGAGI. This CDR3 contains 19 residues. V lost 2 bases to trimming and J lost 9 bases; unmatched junction nucleotides: 18.

This clonotype occurred many times. The chain is built from TRBV24-1 and TRBJ1-1; no clear D gene. The CDR3 runs 12 residues. V dropped 4 bases and J dropped 0 bases, with 2 bases sitting between them. CDR1 and CDR2 (germline): KGHDR, SFDVKD. CDR3 DNA sequence: TGTGCCACCAGTGACCTGAACACTGAAGCTTTCTTT. Translation gives CATSDLNTEAFF.

J is TRBJ2-7 and V is TRBV7-2; D call uncertain. Trimming stripped 4 bases from V and 1 base from J, with 8 bases between. CDR3 length: 13 amino acids. The germline V gene has CDR1 SGHTA and CDR2 FQGNSA. The CDR3 coding sequence is TGTGCCAGCAGCTCCGCCCTTTCCTACGAGCAGTACTTC. It specifies CASSSALSYEQYF.

There are many counts of this clonotype. The chain recombines TRBV12-3 or TRBV12-4 with TRBJ2-2; the D gene is possibly TRBD1 (5 bases). The CDR3 contains 14 residues. Trimming pared 10 bases from V and 6 bases from J, leaving 18 bases between. The CDR3 DNA is TGTGCCACCTCGCAGGGAAGCGCCGCCGGGGAGCTGTTTTTT. Translating it yields CATSQGSAAGELFF.

The table lists this clonotype with many counts. J is TRBJ1-2 and V is TRBV30; D uncertain. Trimming took 0 bases from V and 2 from J, leaving 7 bases between them. Germline assignment: CDR1 GTSNPN and CDR2 SVGIG (reference sequence). The CDR3 consists of 13 residues. The DNA for the CDR3 is TGTGCCTGGAGTGTTGCAGGAAACTATGGCTACACCTTC. Amino acids: CAWSVAGNYGYTF.

This clonotype was observed many times. The J gene is TRBJ2-7, the V gene TRBV28, with D uncertain. This CDR3 spans 16 amino acids. Germline V CDR1 and CDR2: MDHEN, SYDVKM. The ends were cut back, 6 bases at V and 2 bases at J, with 20 bases in the middle. The CDR3 region has the DNA TGTGCCAGCAGCCAGCGCTCCTGGCACCCCACCTACGAGCAGTACTTC. Translation gives CASSQRSWHPTYEQYF.

Many counts were recorded for this clonotype. CDR3 residues: CASSPTGVGSPLHF. The CDR3 bases are TGTGCCAGCAGTCCTACAGGGGTAGGGTCACCCCTCCACTTT. The chain has TRBV12-3 or TRBV12-4 and TRBJ1-6, with 7 positions matching TRBD1. This CDR3 has 14 amino acids. Trimming cost V 5 bases and J 10 bases; bases outside gene matches: 8.